The 24 T cell receptor beta chains listed next were all sequenced from one sample in a study of blood T cell repertoires in COVID-19. Profiled with immunoSEQ multiplex PCR; TCRdb holds only in-frame clones, not every one. The sample yields 330,000 or so clones, roughly 90% seen once. The material sequenced was PBMCs or T cells enriched from blood (not recorded which). These receptors all come from a woman in her 30s who had recovered from COVID-19.

The chain joins TRBV27 to TRBJ1-3; D perhaps matches TRBD1 (6 bases). Germline CDR1 MNHEY, CDR2 SMNVEV (reference sequence). CDR3 length: 14 residues. V was clipped by 6 bases and J by 3 bases, with 12 bases between them. The CDR3 sequence: CASSPDRIGNTIYF. The CDR3 DNA reads TGTGCCAGCAGCCCAGACAGGATTGGAAACACCATATATTTT.

The chain is built from TRBV7-9 and TRBJ2-2; D unclear. The CDR3 contains 12 residues. Germline loops: CDR1 SEHNR, CDR2 FQNEAQ (reference sequence). The V end lost 3 bases, the J end lost 5 bases, and 4 bases lay between the germline ends. This CDR3 is CASSFSTGELFF. CDR3 DNA sequence: TGTGCCAGCAGCTTTTCTACCGGGGAGCTGTTTTTT.

This chain uses TRBV4-1 with TRBJ2-3; TRBD2 matches at 13 bases. CDR1 is MGHRA, CDR2 YSYEKL, per germline. The CDR3 has 18 amino acids. The V gene end was trimmed by 1 base and the J gene end by 6 bases; junction bases not matched to a gene: 10. The CDR3 DNA reads as TGCGCCAGCAGCCAAGGTCGGGGCAGGACTAGCGGGGGCGATACGCAGTATTTT. Translation: CASSQGRGRTSGGDTQYF.

The chain joins TRBV11-2 to TRBJ2-2; a weak D match, TRBD1 (7 bases). Trimming shortened V by 1 base and J by 4 bases, and 13 bases separated the two germline ends. The germline gives CDR1 SGHAT, CDR2 FQNNGV. The CDR3 has 16 residues. The CDR3 loop is CASSLVGGGITGELFF. CDR3 in DNA: TGTGCCAGCAGCTTAGTTGGAGGGGGCATCACCGGGGAGCTGTTTTTT.

The chain recombines TRBV5-4 with TRBJ1-5, with TRBD1 as a possible D gene (6 bases). The CDR3 covers 17 residues. Germline lookup yields CDR1 SGHNT and CDR2 YYREEE (reference sequence). V dropped 3 bases and J dropped 0 bases, with 16 bases sitting between them. The chain's CDR3 is CASSYRTVPNSNQPQHF. The CDR3 nucleotides read TGTGCCAGCAGCTACCGGACAGTTCCAAATAGCAATCAGCCCCAGCATTTT.

J is TRBJ2-7 and V is TRBV5-1, with D maybe TRBD1 (8 bases). The germline V and J ends were trimmed by 1 base and 2 bases, with 16 bases remaining between them. The CDR3 consists of 16 residues. The germline gives CDR1 SGHRS, CDR2 YFSETQ. CDR3 region: CASSLREGQETYEQYF. As DNA, the CDR3 is TGCGCCAGCAGCTTGAGGGAGGGACAGGAAACCTACGAGCAGTACTTC.

This chain connects TRBV2 to TRBJ1-4, with 11 bases identical to TRBD1. The J segment lost 11 bases and the V segment lost 1 base, leaving 9 bases of the junction unmatched. CDR1 SNHLY and CDR2 FYNNEI come from the germline V gene. The CDR3 runs to 16 residues. Here the CDR3 DNA reads TGTGCCAGCAGTGAAGGGGACAGGGGGGTTCAAGGGAAACTGTTTTTT. Translation: CASSEGDRGVQGKLFF.

The chain carries TRBV4-1 and TRBJ2-5, with 7 bases lining up with TRBD1. The V and J ends lost 0 bases and 1 base, in that order; junction bases with no gene match: 2. Germline assignment: CDR1 MGHRA and CDR2 YSYEKL. This CDR3 has 15 residues. CDR3 in amino acids: CASSQEGQPQETQYF. The CDR3, as DNA: TGCGCCAGCAGCCAAGAGGGACAGCCCCAAGAGACCCAGTACTTC.

The rearrangement links TRBV4-1 to TRBJ1-1; 9 positions agree with TRBD1. Germline trimming cut 1 base from V and 0 bases from J; bases unmatched to any gene: 6. Germline V lookup: CDR1 MGHRA, CDR2 YSYEKL. The CDR3 totals 17 residues. CDR3: CASSQGQGDFMNTEAFF. CDR3 coding DNA: TGCGCCAGCAGCCAAGGACAGGGGGACTTCATGAACACTGAAGCTTTCTTT.

The genes are TRBV24-1 and TRBJ1-2; 8 bases agree with TRBD1. Germline assignment: CDR1 KGHDR and CDR2 SFDVKD. The CDR3 length is 17 residues. V was pared by 3 bases and J by 1 base, with 9 bases of the junction left unmatched. The CDR3 loop reads CATSDHVQGASNYGYTF. The CDR3 DNA reads as TGTGCCACCAGTGATCACGTCCAGGGGGCGAGTAACTATGGCTACACCTTC.

The V call is TRBV3-1 (or the pseudogene TRBV3-2), the J call TRBJ1-4; TRBD1 agrees at 7 bases. The CDR3 consists of 16 residues. CDR1 is LGHDT and CDR2 is YNNKEL in the germline V gene (reference sequence). J was trimmed by 2 bases and V by 1 base; bases with no gene match: 4. In DNA form, the CDR3 reads TGTGCCAGCAGCCAAGGAGGGGGCGTTACTAATGAAAAACTGTTTTTT. Encoded protein: CASSQGGGVTNEKLFF.

J is TRBJ1-1 and V is TRBV30; D perhaps matches TRBD1 (5 bases). This CDR3 has 13 amino acids. V shed 3 bases and J shed 1 base, with 9 bases lying between them. Germline CDR1 GTSNPN, CDR2 SVGIG (reference sequence). The CDR3 protein is CAWRGQTNTEAFF. The CDR3 DNA sequence: TGTGCCTGGAGGGGGCAGACGAACACTGAAGCTTTCTTT.

The chain links TRBV9 to TRBJ1-2; no firm D call. The ends were cut back, 3 bases at V and 5 bases at J, with 17 bases in the middle. The CDR3 has 15 residues. In germline, CDR1 is SGDLS, CDR2 YYNGEE. CDR3 protein: CASSEAPGGLYGYTF. The DNA of the CDR3 is TGTGCCAGCAGCGAAGCTCCGGGAGGGCTGTATGGCTACACCTTC.

This rearrangement joins TRBV23-1 to TRBJ1-5; TRBD1 is a possible D gene (6 bases). TRBV23-1 is flagged as an ORF with uncertain function. The CDR3 sequence is 17 residues long. V lost 6 bases and J 0 bases, leaving 18 bases between the germline ends. DNA of the CDR3: TGCGCCAGCAGCCCACACCCGGGACATCGTAGCAATCAGCCCCAGCATTTT. Its protein is CASSPHPGHRSNQPQHF.

This clone was detected only once. This sequence joins TRBV4-1 and TRBJ2-7, with a possible D match to TRBD2 (5 bases). The germline V and J ends were trimmed by 0 bases and 3 bases, with 18 bases remaining between them. The germline gives CDR1 MGHRA, CDR2 YSYEKL. This CDR3 spans 17 amino acids. The CDR3 region is CASSQEEAGVVYYEQYF. The CDR3 DNA sequence: TGCGCCAGCAGCCAAGAGGAGGCGGGTGTAGTCTACTACGAGCAGTACTTC.

This chain uses TRBV9 with TRBJ2-1, with a weak D call TRBD2 (5 bases). Per germline, CDR1 SGDLS and CDR2 YYNGEE. The CDR3 totals 15 residues. Trimming cost V 0 bases and J 3 bases, with 10 bases left between them. The CDR3 region is CASSVAAGFYNEQFF. Written as DNA, the CDR3 is TGTGCCAGCAGCGTAGCCGCGGGCTTCTACAATGAGCAGTTCTTC.

The CDR3 spells CASSRTTSGSSSYEQYF. CDR3 DNA: TGCGCCAGCAGCCGTACGACTAGCGGGAGTTCTTCCTACGAGCAGTACTTC. This chain uses TRBV5-1 with TRBJ2-7; the match to TRBD2 covers 12 bases. This CDR3 is built from 17 residues. The J segment lost 1 base and the V segment lost 4 bases, leaving 9 bases of the junction unmatched. CDR1 and CDR2 from the germline V gene are SGHRS and YFSETQ.

The rearrangement links TRBV5-1 to TRBJ1-4, with 11 bases lining up with TRBD1. This CDR3 has 16 amino acids. V trimming: 3 bases; J trimming: 8 bases; junction bases outside the gene matches: 9. The germline gives CDR1 SGHRS, CDR2 YFSETQ. The CDR3 loop is CASSWEIRDRGEKLFF. The CDR3 DNA reads TGCGCCAGCAGCTGGGAGATCCGGGACAGGGGGGAAAAACTGTTTTTT.

The CDR3 region has the DNA TGCGCCAGCAGCTTTCAGGTTGTCGGCACTGAAGCTTTCTTT. It codes for CASSFQVVGTEAFF. V gene TRBV5-1 combines with J gene TRBJ1-1; D ambiguous. The CDR3 is made up of 14 amino acids. Germline V gene sequence: CDR1 SGHRS, CDR2 YFSETQ. The V end lost 2 bases, the J end lost 4 bases, and 12 bases lay between the germline ends.

J is TRBJ1-5 and V is TRBV6-5; D gene unclear. Germline loops: CDR1 MNHEY, CDR2 SVGAGI. Trimming shortened V by 6 bases and J by 6 bases, and 15 bases separated the two germline ends. This CDR3 comprises 14 residues. In DNA form, the CDR3 reads TGTGCCAGCAGCGTTAATTACAAAACTCAGCCCCAGCATTTT. Translating gives CASSVNYKTQPQHF.

J is TRBJ2-1 and V is TRBV2, with 13 bases fitting TRBD2. The CDR3 totals 15 residues. V was pared by 9 bases and J by 7 bases, with 9 bases of the junction left unmatched. The germline gives CDR1 SNHLY, CDR2 FYNNEI. CDR3 region: CAREGTSGEGNEQFF. In DNA, the CDR3 is TGTGCCAGGGAAGGGACTAGCGGGGAAGGGAATGAGCAGTTCTTC.

This clone was seen just once. The chain recombines TRBV30 with TRBJ2-7; D perhaps matches TRBD1 (5 bases). The CDR3 sequence is 14 residues long. Germline CDR1 reads GTSNPN; CDR2 reads SVGIG (reference sequence). Trimming took off 1 base at V and 0 bases at J, with 10 bases between the two ends. The CDR3 here is CAWSGTDSSYEQYF. The CDR3 nucleotides are TGTGCCTGGAGTGGCACCGACAGCTCCTACGAGCAGTACTTC.

The CDR3 loop is CASSPNTAYEQYF. The CDR3 DNA follows: TGTGCCAGCTCACCAAATACAGCCTACGAGCAGTACTTC. The chain joins TRBV18 to TRBJ2-7; D call uncertain. The ends were cut back, 2 bases at V and 2 bases at J, with 7 bases in the middle. The CDR3 sequence is 13 residues long. From germline, CDR1 is KGHSH and CDR2 LQKENI.

This clone was picked up one time. This chain uses TRBV18 with TRBJ2-5; 8 bases are a match to TRBD1. V lost 3 bases and J lost 4; bases outside the gene matches: 7. Per germline, CDR1 KGHSH and CDR2 LQKENI. This CDR3 has 15 residues. CDR3 bases: TGTGCCAGCTCACCGGTTCAGGGGGCGGGAGAGACCCAGTACTTC. This encodes CASSPVQGAGETQYF.